This TCR beta chain was sequenced in a study of shared clonotypes between healthy human individuals. Study results and caveats: Researchers sampled only blood; tissue repertoires likely differ.

Adult Caucasians living in Nashville, Tennessee made up all of the donors. Deep level was the assay's run setting. Each subset's genomic DNA was shared equally among a number of immunoSEQ plates. Generated by immunoSEQ multiplex PCR, the TCRdb table keeps only in-frame clones and is missing some. The table shows about 2.4 million clones, with around 94% occurring only once. For this clone: Antigen: not known.

The material sequenced was naive CD4+ T cells sorted from blood. Stated subset: CD45RA+ positively selected. The TCR was taken from a young man in good health.

DNA of the CDR3: TGCGCCAGCAGCTCTCTACAGGGGGCGGCCACAGATACGCAGTATTTT. The encoded protein is CASSSLQGAATDTQYF. V usage is TRBV5-1 and J usage is TRBJ2-3, with 9 bases fitting TRBD1. Germline V gene sequence: CDR1 SGHRS, CDR2 YFSETQ. The CDR3 runs to 16 residues. The junction had 7 bases not matched to a gene; V was cut back by 3 bases and J by 2 bases.